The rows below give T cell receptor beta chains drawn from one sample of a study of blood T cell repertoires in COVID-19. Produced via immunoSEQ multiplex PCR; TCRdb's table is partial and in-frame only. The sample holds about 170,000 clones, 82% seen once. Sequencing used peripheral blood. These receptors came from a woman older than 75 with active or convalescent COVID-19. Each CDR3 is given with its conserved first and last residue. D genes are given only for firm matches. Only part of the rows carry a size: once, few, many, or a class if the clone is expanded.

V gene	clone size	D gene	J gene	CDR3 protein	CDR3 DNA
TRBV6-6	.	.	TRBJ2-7	CASSFGSGSSYEQYF	TGTGCCAGCAGCTTTGGGAGTGGAAGCTCCTACGAGCAGTACTTC
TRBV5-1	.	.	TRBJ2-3	CASSLNGSPETQYF	TGCGCCAGCAGCTTGAACGGGAGCCCTGAAACGCAGTATTTT
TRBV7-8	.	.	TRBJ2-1	CASSLVARDFNNEQFF	TGTGCCAGCAGCTTAGTTGCCAGGGACTTTAACAATGAGCAGTTCTTC
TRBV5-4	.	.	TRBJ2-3	CASTRGPTDTQYF	TGTGCCAGCACCAGAGGTCCCACAGATACGCAGTATTTT
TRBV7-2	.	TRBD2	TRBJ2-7	CASSPPGLASAYEQYF	TGTGCCAGCAGCCCGCCGGGACTAGCATCAGCCTACGAGCAGTACTTC
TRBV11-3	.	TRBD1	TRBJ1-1	CASSLGQGALNTEAFF	TGTGCCAGCAGCTTGGGACAGGGGGCCCTGAACACTGAAGCTTTCTTT
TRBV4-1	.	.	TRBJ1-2	CASSLAPFYGYTF	TGCGCCAGCAGCCTCGCGCCCTTCTATGGCTACACCTTC
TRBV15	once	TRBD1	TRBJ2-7	CATSRDRGTGQTYEQYF	TGTGCCACCAGCAGAGATCGTGGGACAGGGCAAACCTACGAGCAGTACTTC
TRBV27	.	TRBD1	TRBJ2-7	CASSLFFRTGAPYEQYF	TGTGCCAGCAGTTTATTTTTTCGGACAGGGGCCCCCTACGAGCAGTACTTC
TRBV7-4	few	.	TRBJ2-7	CASNLESVSDRSYEQYF	TGTGCCAGCAACTTGGAGTCTGTCAGTGACCGCTCCTACGAGCAGTACTTC
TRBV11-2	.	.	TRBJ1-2	CASSSPTLGAGSDYGYTF	TGTGCCAGCAGCTCACCCACCCTTGGTGCAGGGTCGGACTATGGCTACACCTTC
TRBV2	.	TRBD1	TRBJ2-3	CASSSGTGADTQYF	TGTGCCAGCAGCTCCGGGACAGGGGCAGATACGCAGTATTTT
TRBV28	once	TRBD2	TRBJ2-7	CASKGRAFMYEQYF	TGTGCCAGCAAAGGGAGGGCTTTCATGTACGAGCAGTACTTC
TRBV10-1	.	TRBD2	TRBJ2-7	CASSESAGVGEQYF	TGCGCCAGCAGTGAGTCGGCGGGAGTCGGCGAGCAGTACTTC
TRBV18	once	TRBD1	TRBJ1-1	CASSTDRGAGTEAFF	TGTGCCAGCTCAACCGACAGGGGTGCCGGAACTGAAGCTTTCTTT
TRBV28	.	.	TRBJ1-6	CASSSPHPGSNSPLHF	TGTGCCAGCAGTTCCCCCCATCCGGGGAGTAATTCACCCCTCCACTTT
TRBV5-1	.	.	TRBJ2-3	CASSADIASTDTQYF	TGCGCCAGCAGCGCGGACATCGCTAGCACAGATACGCAGTATTTT
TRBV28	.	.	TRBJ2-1	CASRESDNEQFF	TGTGCCAGCAGGGAGTCCGACAATGAGCAGTTCTTC
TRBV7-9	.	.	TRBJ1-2	CASSPTHGQGRDYGYTF	TGTGCCAGCAGCCCCACTCACGGTCAGGGGCGAGACTATGGCTACACCTTC
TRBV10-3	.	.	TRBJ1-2	CAISVHGEKANYGYTF	TGTGCCATCAGCGTACATGGAGAGAAAGCTAACTATGGCTACACCTTC
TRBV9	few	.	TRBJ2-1	CASSPVGKIGEQFF	TGTGCCAGCAGCCCCGTCGGGAAGATTGGCGAGCAGTTCTTC
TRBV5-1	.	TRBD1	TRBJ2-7	CASSHSGTGGYEQYF	TGCGCCAGCAGCCATTCCGGGACAGGGGGCTACGAGCAGTACTTC
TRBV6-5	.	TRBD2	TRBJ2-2	CASSGGLAGTGELFF	TGTGCCAGCAGCGGCGGACTAGCCGGCACCGGGGAGCTGTTTTTT
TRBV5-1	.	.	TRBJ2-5	CASRSGVGQETQYF	TGCGCCAGCAGGTCCGGGGTGGGGCAAGAGACCCAGTACTTC
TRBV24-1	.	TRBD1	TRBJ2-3	CATSDFGQGAVDTQYF	TGTGCCACCAGTGATTTCGGACAGGGGGCTGTAGATACGCAGTATTTT
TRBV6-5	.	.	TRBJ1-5	CASSGNPFTNQPQHF	TGTGCCTCGTCGGGGAATCCCTTTACTAATCAGCCCCAGCATTTT